One and the same sample provided the 13 T cell receptor beta chains below, sequenced in a study of T-cell memory formation after mild COVID-19. TCRdb called the 5' RACE reads again in MiXCR, with one record for every CDR3 protein. The data hold roughly 550,000 distinct CDR3 sequences, with 20% observed a single time. Specimen: PBMCs or a T cell subset sorted from them (not recorded which). All receptors derive from an adult woman who had mild COVID-19 (a few samples of this study predate the infection). Cell type and time point are not known.

The table lists this clonotype with a few counts. The chain carries TRBV6-5 and TRBJ1-2; D is perhaps TRBD1 (5 bases). V lost 5 bases to trimming and J lost 8 bases, with 15 bases between them. The CDR3 has 13 amino acids. Germline assignment: CDR1 MNHEY and CDR2 SVGAGI. CDR3 nucleotide sequence: TGTGCCAGCAGTGGAACAGGAGTGGGAGGCTACACCTTC. Residues: CASSGTGVGGYTF.

This clonotype was seen a handful of times. The chain is built from TRBV5-1 and TRBJ1-1; 7 positions agree with TRBD1. With 2 bases clipped from V and 10 bases from J, the junction kept 8 bases outside the gene matches. CDR1 SGHRS and CDR2 YFSETQ come from the germline V gene. The CDR3 totals 13 residues. CDR3 sequence reads: CASSLHDRDLAFF. In DNA, the CDR3 is TGCGCCAGCAGCTTACATGACAGGGACTTAGCTTTCTTT.

This clonotype was detected only a few times. V is TRBV4-1 and J is TRBJ2-5; no clear D gene. Germline values: CDR1 MGHRA, CDR2 YSYEKL. There are 17 residues in the CDR3. V was clipped by 3 bases and J by 1 base, with 18 bases between them. In DNA form, the CDR3 reads TGCGCCAGCAGCCATAAGGTCATGGGCGGACCCCAAGAGACCCAGTACTTC. It encodes CASSHKVMGGPQETQYF.

This chain links TRBV5-1 with TRBJ2-3, with unresolved D. Germline V gives CDR1 SGHRS, CDR2 YFSETQ. V lost 5 bases and J 0 bases, leaving 19 bases between the germline ends. This CDR3 is built from 17 residues. The CDR3 sequence: CASRGERITKSTDTQYF. The CDR3, as DNA: TGCGCCAGCAGGGGTGAGAGGATTACCAAGAGCACAGATACGCAGTATTTT.

The V call is TRBV7-8, the J call TRBJ1-3; D unclear. Trimming took off 3 bases at V and 0 bases at J, with 12 bases between the two ends. This CDR3 is 16 amino acids long. Germline V gene lookup returns CDR1 SGHVS and CDR2 FQNEAQ. In nucleotides, the CDR3 is TGTGCCAGCAGCTTTTCTGCCACGGTCTCTGGAAACACCATATATTTT. Encoded protein: CASSFSATVSGNTIYF.

The chain joins TRBV7-9 to TRBJ1-6, with D uncertain. Germline V gene data show CDR1 as SEHNR and CDR2 as FQNEAQ (reference sequence). The CDR3 contains 14 residues. V dropped 0 bases and J dropped 10 bases, with 10 bases sitting between them. CDR3 protein: CASSLAGRTSPLHF. The CDR3 coding sequence is TGTGCCAGCAGCTTAGCAGGGCGTACCTCACCCCTCCACTTT.

In its sample, this clonotype was seen a few times. This chain links TRBV5-5 with TRBJ2-5; the D gene is possibly TRBD1 (6 bases). CDR1 is SGHKS and CDR2 is YYEKEE in the germline V gene (reference sequence). With 5 bases removed from V and 5 bases from J, the gap between germline ends came to 19 bases. The CDR3 is made up of 15 amino acids. CDR3: CASRTTGHRSETQYF. CDR3 nucleotide sequence: TGTGCCAGCAGGACAACGGGACACCGGTCGGAGACCCAGTACTTC.

A few counts support this clonotype. V and J are TRBV11-2 and TRBJ2-1; the match to TRBD2 covers 8 bases. Germline CDR1 and CDR2: SGHAT and FQNNGV. The CDR3 is 15 amino acids. V shed 5 bases and J 4 bases; nucleotides not matched to a gene: 7. DNA for the CDR3: TGTGCCAGCAGCGGTATAGCGGGGAGATACAATGAGCAGTTCTTC. Protein: CASSGIAGRYNEQFF. The full variable domain, in which reference TRBV11-2 and TRBJ2-1 provide the parts outside the CDR3, is EAGVAQSPRYKIIEKRQSVAFWCNPISGHATLYWYQQILGQGPKLLIQFQNNGVVDDSQLPKDRFSAERLKGVDSTLKIQPAKLEDSAVYLCASSGIAGRYNEQFFGPGTRLTVL.

This clonotype was picked up a small number of times. The chain couples TRBV7-9 to TRBJ2-6, with D perhaps matching TRBD2 (5 bases). V lost 5 bases and J lost 1, with 9 bases in between. The CDR3 is 15 amino acids. Germline V CDR1 and CDR2: SEHNR, FQNEAQ (reference sequence). The CDR3 DNA is TGTGCCAGCAGCCCTAGGGAGTCTGGGGCCAACGTCCTGACTTTC. Amino acid sequence: CASSPRESGANVLTF.

This clonotype was recorded a few times. This chain uses TRBV5-4 with TRBJ2-3; D is uncertain. This CDR3 comprises 15 residues. Germline assignment: CDR1 SGHNT and CDR2 YYREEE (reference sequence). Trimming removed 4 bases from V and 2 bases from J, with 14 bases in between. CDR3 residues: CASSTNLRITDTQYF. The CDR3 region has the DNA TGTGCCAGCAGCACTAATTTGCGGATCACAGATACGCAGTATTTT.

The J gene is TRBJ2-7, the V gene TRBV7-9, with 8 bases fitting TRBD1. Germline assignment: CDR1 SEHNR and CDR2 FQNEAQ (reference sequence). This CDR3 is 14 amino acids long. J was trimmed by 2 bases and V by 5 bases; bases with no gene match: 5. The CDR3 sequence: CASSVRTGPYEQYF. The CDR3 coding sequence is TGTGCCAGCAGCGTACGGACAGGGCCCTACGAGCAGTACTTC. Variable domain in full (rest from reference TRBV7-9 and TRBJ2-7): DTGVSQNPRHKITKRGQNVTFRCDPISEHNRLYWYRQTLGQGPEFLTYFQNEAQLEKSRLLSDRFSAERPKGSFSTLEIQRTEQGDSAMYLCASSVRTGPYEQYFGPGTRLTVT.

This clonotype was counted a few times. The V call is TRBV24-1, the J call TRBJ2-7; D is unresolved. The germline V and J ends were trimmed by 6 bases and 4 bases, with 12 bases remaining between them. The length of the CDR3 is 13 residues. The germline CDR1 and CDR2 sequences are KGHDR and SFDVKD. CDR3 amino acids: CATSSGGGYEQYF. CDR3 bases: TGTGCCACCAGTTCGGGCGGTGGTTACGAGCAGTACTTC.

The chain links TRBV20-1 to TRBJ2-7; 11 bases match TRBD2. V lost 4 bases to trimming and J lost 2 bases; unmatched junction nucleotides: 4. The CDR3 is 14 residues long. The germline V gene encodes CDR1 DFQATT and CDR2 SNEGSKA (reference sequence). The CDR3 region is CSAKIAGGPYEQYF. DNA of the CDR3: TGCAGTGCTAAGATAGCGGGGGGGCCCTACGAGCAGTACTTC.